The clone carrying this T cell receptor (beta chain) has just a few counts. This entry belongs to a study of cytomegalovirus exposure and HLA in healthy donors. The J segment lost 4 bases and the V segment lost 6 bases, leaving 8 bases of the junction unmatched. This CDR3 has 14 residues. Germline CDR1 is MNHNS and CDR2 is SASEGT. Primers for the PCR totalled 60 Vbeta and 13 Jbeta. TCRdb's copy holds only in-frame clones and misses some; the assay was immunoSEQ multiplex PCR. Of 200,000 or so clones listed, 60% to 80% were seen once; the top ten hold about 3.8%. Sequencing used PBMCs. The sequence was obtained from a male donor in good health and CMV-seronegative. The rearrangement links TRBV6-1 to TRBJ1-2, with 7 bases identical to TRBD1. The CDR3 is CASRPQGGSYGYTF. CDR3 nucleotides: TGTGCCAGCAGGCCCCAAGGGGGCAGCTATGGCTACACCTTC.